A single sample gave rise to the 2 T cell receptor beta chains below, sequenced in a study of blood T cell repertoires in COVID-19. Assay used: immunoSEQ multiplex PCR; TCRdb lists only in-frame clones, some missing. The top ten hold about 9.4% of the sample, which has 150,000 to 200,000 clones, approximately 90% seen once. Sequenced sample: peripheral blood. These receptors all stem from a woman in her 70s with COVID-19, enrolled during active disease.

V gene TRBV24-1 combines with J gene TRBJ2-3; TRBD2 matches 8 bases. Germline V gene lookup returns CDR1 KGHDR and CDR2 SFDVKD. The CDR3 is 14 residues long. Trimming cost V 3 bases and J 5 bases; bases outside gene matches: 3. The CDR3 loop is CATSDRGGVDTQYF. CDR3 coding DNA: TGTGCCACCAGTGATCGGGGGGGTGTAGATACGCAGTATTTT.

This rearrangement joins TRBV28 to TRBJ1-1; 10 nucleotides agree with TRBD1. Per germline, CDR1 MDHEN and CDR2 SYDVKM. The V gene end was trimmed by 5 bases and the J gene end by 1 base; junction bases not matched to a gene: 7. The CDR3 has 16 residues. For the CDR3, the DNA is TGTGCCAGCAGTCCGAGACAGGGGGCATGGAACACTGAAGCTTTCTTT. Translating it yields CASSPRQGAWNTEAFF.